This is a list of T cell receptor beta chains from one sample in a study of beta chain features in type 1 diabetes. TCRdb's table, derived via immunoSEQ multiplex PCR, lists solely in-frame clones and lacks some. Of 550,000 to 850,000 clones in the sample, around an eighth were seen once. The sample was naive CD4+ T cells from blood. These receptors were obtained from a man aged 18 to 30 with type 1 diabetes. Each CDR3 is given with its conserved first and last residue. D genes are given only for firm matches. Clone size is shown for a subset of rows, as once, few, many or a class of expanded clone.

>TRBV5-1|TRBJ1-1|NA|NA
TGCGCCAGCAGCTTGGCCCGGAGTAACACTGAAGCTTTCTTT
CASSLARSNTEAFF
>TRBV11-2|TRBJ2-1|NA|TRBD1
TGTGCCAGCAGCTTACGTCGGACAGGTAACAATGAGCAGTTCTTC
CASSLRRTGNNEQFF
>TRBV2|TRBJ2-3|NA|TRBD2
TGTGCCAGCAGGAGCGGGGGAACAGATACGCAGTATTTT
CASRSGGTDTQYF
>TRBV14|TRBJ2-5|few|NA
TGTGCCAGCAGCCAAGATTGGGGGGAGACCCAGTACTTC
CASSQDWGETQYF
>TRBV25-1|TRBJ2-7|few|NA
TGTGCCAGCAGTGAATTAGGGAGACAGTTGCGGTACGAGCAGTACTTC
CASSELGRQLRYEQYF
>TRBV27|TRBJ1-5|few|TRBD1
TGTGCCAGCAGTCCGAACAGGGGGGTTAATCAGCCCCAGCATTTT
CASSPNRGVNQPQHF
>TRBV9|TRBJ2-5|NA|TRBD2
TGTGCCAGCAGCCATCGTACCCTAGCGGGGGGTGGCGAGACCCAGTACTTC
CASSHRTLAGGGETQYF
>TRBV13|TRBJ1-6|NA|NA
TGTGCCAGCAGCCCTCAGAGTAATTCACCCCTCCACTTT
CASSPQSNSPLHF
>TRBV12-5|TRBJ2-3|NA|NA
TGTGCTAGTGGTTTATCCCTTAGCACAGATACGCAGTATTTT
CASGLSLSTDTQYF
>TRBV27|TRBJ2-7|NA|NA
TGTGCCAGCAGTTCCGAAAAGACGTACCCTTCCTACGAGCAGTACTTC
CASSSEKTYPSYEQYF
>TRBV5-1|TRBJ2-7|few|NA
TGCGCCAGCAGCTTGGGCCCAGGAACCTCCTACGAGCAGTACTTC
CASSLGPGTSYEQYF
>TRBV30|TRBJ1-1|NA|TRBD1
TGTGCCTGGAAGGGACAGCGCGACGCTGAAGCTTTCTTT
CAWKGQRDAEAFF
>TRBV10-3|TRBJ1-1|NA|NA
TGTGCCATCAGTGTCAGGTCCGAAGGGAACACTGAAGCTTTCTTT
CAISVRSEGNTEAFF
>TRBV6-5|TRBJ1-2|few|NA
TGTGCCAGCAGTTCCCCTGACAAGTATGGCTACACCTTC
CASSSPDKYGYTF
>TRBV18|TRBJ1-2|few|NA
TGTGCCAGCTCACCATCGACAGGAGTTGGGTATGGCTACACCTTC
CASSPSTGVGYGYTF
>TRBV28|TRBJ2-7|NA|TRBD1
TGTGCCAGCAGGACAGGGGGACAGGAGTCCTACGAGCAGTACTTC
CASRTGGQESYEQYF
>TRBV5-4|TRBJ1-4|NA|NA
TGTGCCAGCAGCTTGGGTTCGGGGGTGGAAAAACTGTTTTTT
CASSLGSGVEKLFF
>TRBV29-1|TRBJ2-7|few|TRBD1
TGCAGCGGGGGACAGGGGAACGAGCAGTACTTC
CSGGQGNEQYF
>TRBV14|TRBJ2-1|few|NA
TGTGCCAGCAGCCAATCCCCCGGCTCCTACAATGAGCAGTTCTTC
CASSQSPGSYNEQFF
>TRBV7-8|TRBJ2-5|few|TRBD2
TGTGCCAGCAGCGTCGGGAGGCACGAGACCCAGTACTTC
CASSVGRHETQYF
>TRBV7-9|TRBJ1-2|few|NA
TGTGCCAGCAGCTTAGTTGGCTACACCTTC
CASSLVGYTF
>TRBV29-1|TRBJ2-1|few|TRBD2
TGCAGCGTCAAGGGCTTAGCGGGGGTATCCTACAATGAGCAGTTCTTC
CSVKGLAGVSYNEQFF
>TRBV27|TRBJ1-3|few|NA
TGTGCCAGCAGTACGAACCTTGGAAACACCATATATTTT
CASSTNLGNTIYF
>TRBV25-1|TRBJ1-5|few|TRBD1
TGTGCCAGCAGTGACCAAGGACAGGGGGATCGACCCCAGCATTTT
CASSDQGQGDRPQHF
>TRBV19|TRBJ2-4|few|NA
TGTGCCAGTAGTATGGCCGGGGGCACCTGGTGGGCCAAAAACATTCAGTACTTC
CASSMAGGTWWAKNIQYF
>TRBV7-9|TRBJ1-4|NA|NA
TGTGCTACCCACCCCGGGCCCCTCAAGCAAAATGAAAAACTGTTTTTT
CATHPGPLKQNEKLFF
>TRBV30|TRBJ2-1|few|NA
TGTGCCTGGAGTGTATGGGGCCCAACCTACAATGAGCAGTTCTTC
CAWSVWGPTYNEQFF
>TRBV10-3|TRBJ2-5|few|NA
TGTGCCATCGGGAGGGGGGAAGAGACCCAGTACTTC
CAIGRGEETQYF
>TRBV5-1|TRBJ2-7|once|NA
TGCGCCAGCAGCCCCTTGGACAGTGCTAGCTCCTACGAGCAGTACTTC
CASSPLDSASSYEQYF
>TRBV7-9|TRBJ2-3|NA|TRBD1
TGTGCCAGCAGCTGGGGACAGGGTGGCACAGATACGCAGTATTTT
CASSWGQGGTDTQYF
>TRBV28|TRBJ2-6|NA|NA
TGTGCCAACCGGGAGTCTGGGGCCAACGTCCTGACTTTC
CANRESGANVLTF
>TRBV7-9|TRBJ1-2|NA|NA
TGTGCCAGCATCCCGGGGGCCTTC
CASIPGAF
>TRBV5-6|TRBJ2-7|NA|TRBD1
TGTGCCAGCAGGCCCCAGACAGGGAGTGGCCACGAGCAGTACTTC
CASRPQTGSGHEQYF
>TRBV9|TRBJ2-7|NA|TRBD1
TGTGCCAGCAGCGTAGGGAACTCGGGACAGGGCTACGAGCAGTACTTC
CASSVGNSGQGYEQYF
>TRBV7-2|TRBJ2-3|few|TRBD2
TGTGCCAGCAGCTTCCCGGGGAGGGTAGATACGCAGTATTTT
CASSFPGRVDTQYF
>TRBV30|TRBJ2-5|NA|NA
TGTGCCTGGAGCGGCGGGGAGACCCAGTACTTC
CAWSGGETQYF
>TRBV5-1|TRBJ1-6|few|NA
TGCGCCAGCAGCTTGGAGGCTGAGGTAGGGAATTCACCCCTCCACTTT
CASSLEAEVGNSPLHF
>TRBV20-1|TRBJ2-7|few|TRBD1
TGCAGTGCACTGGACAGGCCCGAGCAGTACTTC
CSALDRPEQYF
>TRBV5-1|TRBJ2-7|NA|NA
TGCGCCAGCAGGCCGAGCTACTTGCAGGGTCGGCTGCACGAGCAGTACTTC
CASRPSYLQGRLHEQYF
>TRBV27|TRBJ1-2|NA|TRBD1
TGTGCCAGCAGTCCGGACAGGGCGAGAGGGATTACCAACTATGGCTACACCTTC
CASSPDRARGITNYGYTF
>TRBV27|TRBJ2-7|few|NA
TGTGCCAGCAGTCCCATATTGCGACGTAACTACGAGCAGTACTTC
CASSPILRRNYEQYF
>TRBV5-6|TRBJ1-1|few|NA
NA
CASSILGTEAFF
>TRBV19|TRBJ2-7|NA|NA
TGTGCCAGTAGGGGATGGGGGGCAGCGAACGAGCAGTACTTC
CASRGWGAANEQYF
>TRBV7-9|TRBJ1-1|NA|TRBD1
TGTGCCAGCAGCTTCCGGGACAGTAGAAGAATGAACACTGAAGCTTTCTTT
CASSFRDSRRMNTEAFF
>TRBV5-1|TRBJ2-3|NA|TRBD1
TGCGCCAGCAGCGCGGACAGGGATGCCACAGATACGCAGTATTTT
CASSADRDATDTQYF
>TRBV19|TRBJ1-1|few|NA
TGTGCCAGTAGTATCAGACCAGAGAACACTGAAGCTTTCTTT
CASSIRPENTEAFF
>TRBV30|TRBJ2-2|NA|NA
TGTGCCTGGAGGCTCCCGGGGGGCTACACCGGGGAGCTGTTTTTT
CAWRLPGGYTGELFF
>TRBV20-1|TRBJ2-3|few|NA
TGCAGTGCCGGGGATACGCAGTATTTT
CSAGDTQYF
>TRBV18|TRBJ2-7|few|TRBD1
TGTGCCAGCTCACCAGGACAGGATCCCCCCTACGAGCAGTACTTC
CASSPGQDPPYEQYF
>TRBV7-9|TRBJ2-7|few|TRBD2
TGTGCCAGCAGCTCCAGCGGGGGGTTCTCCTACGAGCAGTACTTC
CASSSSGGFSYEQYF
>TRBV7-6|TRBJ1-6|NA|NA
TGTGCCAGCAGCTTAGTGGGGGGATTGAATTCACCCCTCCACTTT
CASSLVGGLNSPLHF
>TRBV5-1|TRBJ2-1|NA|NA
TGCGCCAGCAGCTTGACGGTGTCTTCCTACAATGAGCAGTTCTTC
CASSLTVSSYNEQFF
>TRBV18|TRBJ2-7|few|TRBD2
TGTGCCAGCTCACCACCTAGCGGGGGATCCTCCTACGAGCAGTACTTC
CASSPPSGGSSYEQYF
>TRBV4-1|TRBJ1-6|NA|NA
TGCGCCAGCAGCCAAGACGGCTACCAGAGTAATTCACCCCTCCACTTT
CASSQDGYQSNSPLHF
>TRBV7-9|TRBJ1-2|few|NA
TGTGCCAGCAGACCACCGGGCGACGTCTATGGCTACACCTTC
CASRPPGDVYGYTF